This TCR beta chain was documented in a study of T cell clonality in common variable immunodeficiency. Regarding the study as a whole: T cell subpopulation sequencing would be needed to explain CVID clonality. Fewer deletions and N-nucleotide insertions were reportedly seen in common variable immunodeficiency TCR beta sequences.

Equal genomic DNA amounts from CVID and control samples were sequenced. Sequencing used immunoSEQ multiplex PCR; TCRdb keeps in-frame clones, though not all of them. The table lists 8,000 or so clones. Reduced serum IgG, IgA and/or IgM plus specific antibody deficiency defined CVID. Aged roughly 9 to 65 years, CVID subjects averaged about 40 years old. In regard to this clone: Its antigen is not identified. The CDR3 extends 3 residues past the end of the read, so its final part is completed from the germline J gene.

The CDR3 sequence is 14 residues long. Trimming stripped 5 bases from V and 3 bases from J, with 14 bases between. Germline V gene sequence: CDR1 DFQATT, CDR2 SNEGSKA (reference sequence). Specimen: peripheral blood mononuclear cells. V usage is TRBV20-1 and J usage is TRBJ2-1; weak D call: TRBD2 (7 bases). The sequence was obtained from a human donor with common variable immunodeficiency. The covered CDR3 bases are TGCAGTGCTGGGGAGGGGGGGTACTACAATGAG. It is translated as CSAGEGGYYNE. In full, the CDR3 is CSAGEGGYYNEQFF.